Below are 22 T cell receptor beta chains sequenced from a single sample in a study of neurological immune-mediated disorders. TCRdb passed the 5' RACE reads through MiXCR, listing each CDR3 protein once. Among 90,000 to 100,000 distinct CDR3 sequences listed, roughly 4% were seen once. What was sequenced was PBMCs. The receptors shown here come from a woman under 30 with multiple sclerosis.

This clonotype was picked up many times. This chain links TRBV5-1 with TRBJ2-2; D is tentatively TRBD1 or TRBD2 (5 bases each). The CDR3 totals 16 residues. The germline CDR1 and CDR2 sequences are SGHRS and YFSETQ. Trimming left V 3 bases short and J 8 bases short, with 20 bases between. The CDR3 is CASSWGSGPRTGELFF. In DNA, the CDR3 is TGCGCCAGCAGCTGGGGGAGTGGACCAAGGACGGGGGAGCTGTTTTTT.

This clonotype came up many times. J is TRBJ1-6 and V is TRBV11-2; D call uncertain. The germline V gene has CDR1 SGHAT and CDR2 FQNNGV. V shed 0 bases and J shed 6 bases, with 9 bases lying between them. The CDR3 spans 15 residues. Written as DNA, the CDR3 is TGTGCCAGCAGCTTAGATGGCGGGAGTAATTCACCCCTCCACTTT. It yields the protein CASSLDGGSNSPLHF.

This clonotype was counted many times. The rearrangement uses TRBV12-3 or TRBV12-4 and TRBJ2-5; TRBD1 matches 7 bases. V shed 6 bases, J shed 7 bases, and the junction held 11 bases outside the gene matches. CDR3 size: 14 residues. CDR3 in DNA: TGTGCCAGCAGGAACTCGAGGGGGCGCGGGACCCAGTACTTC. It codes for CASRNSRGRGTQYF.

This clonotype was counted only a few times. The CDR3 DNA reads as TGTGCCAGCAGTTCCGAGGGCAATGAAAAACTGTTTTTT. Residues: CASSSEGNEKLFF. This chain uses TRBV6-6 with TRBJ1-4, with D unresolved. The germline V gene has CDR1 MNHNY and CDR2 SVGAGI (reference sequence). Between the trimmed V and J ends, which lost 4 bases and 5 bases, there was a span of 8 bases. The CDR3 is 13 amino acids.

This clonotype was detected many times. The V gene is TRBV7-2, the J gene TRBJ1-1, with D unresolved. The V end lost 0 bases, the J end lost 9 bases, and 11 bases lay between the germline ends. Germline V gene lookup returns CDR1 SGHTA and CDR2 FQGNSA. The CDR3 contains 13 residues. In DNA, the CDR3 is TGTGCCAGCAGCTTAGCGAGAGGTGATAAAGCTTTCTTT. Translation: CASSLARGDKAFF.

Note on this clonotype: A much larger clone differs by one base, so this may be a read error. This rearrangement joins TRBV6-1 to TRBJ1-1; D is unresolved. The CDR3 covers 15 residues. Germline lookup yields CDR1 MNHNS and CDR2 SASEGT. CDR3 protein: CTSSEDQWRERYAFF. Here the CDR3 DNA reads TGTACCAGCAGTGAGGACCAATGGAGGGAAAGGTATGCTTTCTTT.

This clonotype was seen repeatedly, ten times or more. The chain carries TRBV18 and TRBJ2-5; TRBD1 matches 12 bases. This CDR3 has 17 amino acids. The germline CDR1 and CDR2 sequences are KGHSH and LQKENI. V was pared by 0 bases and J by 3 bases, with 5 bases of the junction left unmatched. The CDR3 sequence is CASSPPNGTGGEETQYF. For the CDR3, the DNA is TGTGCCAGCTCACCACCCAACGGGACAGGGGGCGAAGAGACCCAGTACTTC.

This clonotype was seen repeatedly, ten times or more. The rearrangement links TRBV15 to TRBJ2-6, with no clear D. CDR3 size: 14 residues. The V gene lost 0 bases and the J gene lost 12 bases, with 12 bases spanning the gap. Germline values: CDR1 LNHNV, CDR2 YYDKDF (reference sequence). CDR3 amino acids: CATSRDLSFAVLTF. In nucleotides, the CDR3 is TGTGCCACCAGCAGAGATCTAAGCTTCGCCGTCCTGACTTTC.

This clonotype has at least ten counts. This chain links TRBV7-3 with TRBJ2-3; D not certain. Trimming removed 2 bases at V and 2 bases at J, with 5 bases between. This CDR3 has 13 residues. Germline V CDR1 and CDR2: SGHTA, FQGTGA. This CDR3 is CASSLLSTDTQYF. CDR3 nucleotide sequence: TGTGCCAGCAGCTTATTGTCCACAGATACGCAGTATTTT.

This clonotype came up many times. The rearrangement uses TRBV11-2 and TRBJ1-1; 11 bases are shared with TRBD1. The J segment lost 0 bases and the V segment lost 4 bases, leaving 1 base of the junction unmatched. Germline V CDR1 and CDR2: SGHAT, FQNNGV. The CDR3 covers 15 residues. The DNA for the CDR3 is TGTGCCAGCAGCTGGACAGGGGGCCTGAACACTGAAGCTTTCTTT. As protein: CASSWTGGLNTEAFF. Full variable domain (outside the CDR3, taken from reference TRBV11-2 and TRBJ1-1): EAGVAQSPRYKIIEKRQSVAFWCNPISGHATLYWYQQILGQGPKLLIQFQNNGVVDDSQLPKDRFSAERLKGVDSTLKIQPAKLEDSAVYLCASSWTGGLNTEAFFGQGTRLTVV.

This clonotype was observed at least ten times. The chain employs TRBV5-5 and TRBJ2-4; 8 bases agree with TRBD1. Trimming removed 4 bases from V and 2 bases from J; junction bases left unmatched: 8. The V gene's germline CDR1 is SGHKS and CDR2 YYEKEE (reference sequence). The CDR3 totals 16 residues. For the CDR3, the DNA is TGTGCCAGCAGCCCCGGACAGGGTTTGTCCAAAAACATTCAGTACTTC. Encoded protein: CASSPGQGLSKNIQYF.

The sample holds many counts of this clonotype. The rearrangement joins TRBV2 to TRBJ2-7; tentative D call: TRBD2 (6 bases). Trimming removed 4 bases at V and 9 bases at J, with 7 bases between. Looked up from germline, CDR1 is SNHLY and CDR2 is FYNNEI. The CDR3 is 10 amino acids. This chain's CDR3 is CASSGGAQYF. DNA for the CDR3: TGTGCCAGCAGTGGCGGGGCGCAGTACTTC.

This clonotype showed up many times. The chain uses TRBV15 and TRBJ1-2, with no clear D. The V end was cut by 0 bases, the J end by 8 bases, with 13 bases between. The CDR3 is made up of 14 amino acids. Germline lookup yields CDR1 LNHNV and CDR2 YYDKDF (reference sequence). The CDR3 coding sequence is TGTGCCACCAGCAGAGATCCCGACCGCTCCGGCTACACCTTC. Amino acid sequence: CATSRDPDRSGYTF.

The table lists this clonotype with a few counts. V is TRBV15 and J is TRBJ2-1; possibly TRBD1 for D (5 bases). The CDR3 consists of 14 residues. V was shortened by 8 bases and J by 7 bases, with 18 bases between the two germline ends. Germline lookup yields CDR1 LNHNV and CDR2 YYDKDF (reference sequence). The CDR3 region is CATGATEPANEQFF. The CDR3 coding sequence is TGTGCCACCGGAGCGACAGAACCGGCGAATGAGCAGTTCTTC.

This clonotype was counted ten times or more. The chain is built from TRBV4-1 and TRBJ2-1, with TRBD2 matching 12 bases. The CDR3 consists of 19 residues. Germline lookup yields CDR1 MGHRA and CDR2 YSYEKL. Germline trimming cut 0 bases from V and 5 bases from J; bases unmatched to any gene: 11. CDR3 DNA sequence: TGCGCCAGCAGCCAAGAACCGGGGCTAGCGGGAGGGCTGGACAATGAGCAGTTCTTC. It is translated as CASSQEPGLAGGLDNEQFF.

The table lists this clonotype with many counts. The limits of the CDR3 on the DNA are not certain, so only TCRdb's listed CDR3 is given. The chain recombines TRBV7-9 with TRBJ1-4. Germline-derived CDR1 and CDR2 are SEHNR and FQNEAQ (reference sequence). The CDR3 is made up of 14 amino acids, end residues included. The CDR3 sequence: CASSLVTFGEKLFF.

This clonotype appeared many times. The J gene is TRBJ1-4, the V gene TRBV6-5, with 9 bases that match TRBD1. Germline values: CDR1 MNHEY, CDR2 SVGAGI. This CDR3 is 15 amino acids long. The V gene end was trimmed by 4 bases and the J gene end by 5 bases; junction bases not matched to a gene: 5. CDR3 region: CASSSGQGPNEKLFF. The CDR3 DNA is TGTGCCAGCAGTTCAGGACAGGGGCCGAATGAAAAACTGTTTTTT.

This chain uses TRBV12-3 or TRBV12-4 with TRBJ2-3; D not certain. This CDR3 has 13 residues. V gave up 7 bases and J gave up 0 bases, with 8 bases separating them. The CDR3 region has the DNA TGTGCCAGCACGAGGTGGAGCACAGATACGCAGTATTTT. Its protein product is CASTRWSTDTQYF.

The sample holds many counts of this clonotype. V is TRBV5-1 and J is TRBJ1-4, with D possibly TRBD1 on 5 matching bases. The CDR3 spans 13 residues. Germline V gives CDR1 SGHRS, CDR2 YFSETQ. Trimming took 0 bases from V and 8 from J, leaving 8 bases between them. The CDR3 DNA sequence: TGCGCCAGCAGCTTGGAAGGGGACGAAAAACTGTTTTTT. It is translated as CASSLEGDEKLFF.

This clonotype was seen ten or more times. Written as DNA, the CDR3 is TGTGCCAGCAGTGGTATAAACATTCAGTACTTC. Translation: CASSGINIQYF. The gene calls are TRBV28 and TRBJ2-4; no clear D gene. V was pared by 5 bases and J by 6 bases, with 5 bases between. CDR3 size: 11 residues. Germline CDR1 and CDR2: MDHEN and SYDVKM. The whole variable domain, remainder taken from reference TRBV28 and TRBJ2-4, is DVKVTQSSRYLVKRTGEKVFLECVQDMDHENMFWYRQDPGLGLRLIYFSYDVKMKEKGDIPEGYSVSREKKERFSLILESASTNQTSMYLCASSGINIQYFGAGTRLSVL.

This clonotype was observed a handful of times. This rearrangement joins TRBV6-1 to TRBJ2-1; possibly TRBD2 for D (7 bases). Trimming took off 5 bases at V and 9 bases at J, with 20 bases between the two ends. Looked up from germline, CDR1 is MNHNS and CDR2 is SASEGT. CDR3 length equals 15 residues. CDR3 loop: CASSTGGGIVSEQFF. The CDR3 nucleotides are TGTGCCAGCAGTACGGGCGGGGGCATCGTTAGTGAGCAGTTCTTC.

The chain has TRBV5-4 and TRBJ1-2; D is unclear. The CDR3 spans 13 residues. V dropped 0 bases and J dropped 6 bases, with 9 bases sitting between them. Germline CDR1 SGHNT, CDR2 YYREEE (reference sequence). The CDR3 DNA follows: TGTGCCAGCAGCTTGGCTAGGGCGAATGGCTACACCTTC. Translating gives CASSLARANGYTF. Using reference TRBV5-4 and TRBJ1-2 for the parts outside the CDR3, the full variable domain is ETGVTQSPTHLIKTRGQQVTLRCSSQSGHNTVSWYQQALGQGPQFIFQYYREEENGRGNFPPRFSGLQFPNYSSELNVNALELDDSALYLCASSLARANGYTFGSGTRLTVV.